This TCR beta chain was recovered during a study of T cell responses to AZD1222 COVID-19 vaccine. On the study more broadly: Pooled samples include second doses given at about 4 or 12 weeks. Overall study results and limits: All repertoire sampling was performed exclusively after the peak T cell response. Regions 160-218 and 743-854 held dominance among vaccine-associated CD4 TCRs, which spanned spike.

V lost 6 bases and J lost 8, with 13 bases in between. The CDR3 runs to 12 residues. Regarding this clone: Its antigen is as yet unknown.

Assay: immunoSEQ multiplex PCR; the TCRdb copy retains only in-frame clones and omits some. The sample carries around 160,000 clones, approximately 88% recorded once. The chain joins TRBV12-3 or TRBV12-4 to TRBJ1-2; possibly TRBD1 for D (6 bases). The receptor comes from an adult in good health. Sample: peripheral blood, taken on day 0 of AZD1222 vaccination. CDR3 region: CASSTGSRGYTF. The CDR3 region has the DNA TGTGCCAGCAGCACAGGGAGCAGGGGCTACACCTTC.